The 32 T cell receptor beta chains presented below share a single source sample, sequenced in a study of cytomegalovirus exposure and HLA in healthy donors. The assay was immunoSEQ multiplex PCR, and TCRdb's table has in-frame clones only and misses some. The sample holds 150,000 to 200,000 clones, about 90% seen once. Sequencing was performed on PBMCs. The receptors stem from a woman under 40 in good health and CMV-seronegative.

This clone was picked up one time. The V gene is TRBV28, the J gene TRBJ2-7, with 10 bases aligning to TRBD2. Unmatched junction bases numbered 3, after V lost 5 bases and J lost 2 bases. In germline, CDR1 is MDHEN, CDR2 SYDVKM. The CDR3 consists of 14 residues. The CDR3 region has the DNA TGTGCCAGCAGTAGCGGGAGGGCCCCCTACGAGCAGTACTTC. This sequence encodes CASSSGRAPYEQYF.

This clone appeared once. The chain has TRBV4-2 and TRBJ2-1, with 8 positions matching TRBD1. CDR1 and CDR2 (germline): LGHNA, YNFKEQ. V lost 0 bases, J lost 8 bases, and 9 bases stayed unmatched. CDR3 length: 16 amino acids. CDR3 sequence reads: CASSQETGVEIYEQFF. CDR3 coding DNA: TGTGCCAGCAGCCAAGAGACAGGGGTGGAGATCTATGAGCAGTTCTTC.

V usage is TRBV27 and J usage is TRBJ1-1; the match to TRBD1 covers 7 bases. The CDR3 totals 13 residues. V gave up 5 bases and J gave up 4 bases; unmatched junction bases: 4. Germline lookup yields CDR1 MNHEY and CDR2 SMNVEV (reference sequence). The CDR3 bases are TGTGCCAGCAGTCTCCACAGGGGCACTGAAGCTTTCTTT. Protein: CASSLHRGTEAFF.

V usage is TRBV28 and J usage is TRBJ1-4, with 7 bases lining up with TRBD1. Germline assignment: CDR1 MDHEN and CDR2 SYDVKM. CDR3 length: 13 amino acids. Trimming cost V 8 bases and J 6 bases; bases outside gene matches: 6. The chain's CDR3 is CASAIGTDEKLFF. Written as DNA, the CDR3 is TGTGCCAGCGCAATCGGGACAGATGAAAAACTGTTTTTT.

The J gene is TRBJ2-7, the V gene TRBV9; TRBD1 matches 12 bases. The trim removed 6 bases at V and 5 bases at J, leaving 12 bases unmatched. This CDR3 has 16 amino acids. The germline V gene encodes CDR1 SGDLS and CDR2 YYNGEE. This chain's CDR3 is CASTSGGQGASDEQYF. CDR3 sequence (DNA): TGTGCCAGCACCTCGGGGGGACAGGGGGCATCGGACGAGCAGTACTTC.

DNA of the CDR3: TGTGCCAGCAGTGAGTCCAGGGGGAACACCATATATTTT. It is translated as CASSESRGNTIYF. The V call is TRBV2, the J call TRBJ1-3, with 7 bases lining up with TRBD1. The CDR3 has 13 residues. J gave up 7 bases and V 3 bases, and 3 bases lay outside the gene matches. Germline V gene sequence: CDR1 SNHLY, CDR2 FYNNEI. The whole variable domain, filled in from reference TRBV2 and TRBJ1-3, reads EPEVTQTPSHQVTQMGQEVILRCVPISNHLYFYWYRQILGQKVEFLVSFYNNEISEKSEIFDDQFSVERPDGSNFTLKIRSTKLEDSAMYFCASSESRGNTIYFGEGSWLTVV.

The chain recombines TRBV5-6 with TRBJ2-7; possible D gene TRBD2, 6 bases. Germline CDR1 is SGHDT and CDR2 is YYEEEE. Deletions cut 4 bases from V and 3 bases from J, with 14 bases between. The CDR3 sequence is 14 residues long. Here the CDR3 reads CASSASGRFYEQYF. In DNA form, the CDR3 reads TGTGCCAGCAGCGCTTCCGGGAGATTCTACGAGCAGTACTTC.

The rearrangement uses TRBV27 and TRBJ2-7, with 11 bases that match TRBD1. This CDR3 is built from 14 residues. Trimming removed 5 bases from V and 2 bases from J; junction bases left unmatched: 2. In germline, CDR1 is MNHEY, CDR2 SMNVEV (reference sequence). The DNA for the CDR3 is TGTGCCAGCAGTCAGGGACAGGGGGCCTACGAGCAGTACTTC. It translates to CASSQGQGAYEQYF.

The gene calls are TRBV20-1 and TRBJ2-5; D could derive from TRBD1 or TRBD2 (5 bases each). With 6 bases removed from V and 4 bases from J, the gap between germline ends came to 9 bases. The CDR3 consists of 11 residues. The germline gives CDR1 DFQATT, CDR2 SNEGSKA (reference sequence). CDR3 sequence reads: CSAGTGETQYF. CDR3 coding DNA: TGCAGTGCAGGGACGGGAGAGACCCAGTACTTC.

This clone turned up a few times. The chain recombines TRBV6-1 with TRBJ1-2; D gene ambiguous. The V end was cut by 4 bases, the J end by 8 bases, with 11 bases between. Germline V CDR1 and CDR2: MNHNS, SASEGT. The CDR3 loop spans 12 amino acids. The CDR3 here is CASSGASWGYTF. CDR3 nucleotides: TGTGCCAGCAGTGGAGCAAGCTGGGGCTACACCTTC.

With respect to this clone: The junction departs from germline at one end; a sequencing error may be responsible. V is TRBV2 and J is TRBJ1-6, with 7 bases aligning to TRBD1. Germline V gene lookup returns CDR1 SNHLY and CDR2 FYNNEI. The CDR3 is made up of 8 amino acids. This CDR3 is CDPGQYSF. In DNA form, the CDR3 reads TGTGACCCGGGACAGTACTCCTTT.

The chain recombines TRBV7-2 with TRBJ2-3; 11 bases are shared with TRBD2. V shed 3 bases, J shed 5 bases, and the junction held 4 bases outside the gene matches. The CDR3 has 15 residues. The germline gives CDR1 SGHTA, CDR2 FQGNSA. CDR3 amino acids: CASSFTSGRGDTQYF. As DNA, the CDR3 is TGTGCCAGCAGCTTTACTAGCGGGAGAGGAGATACGCAGTATTTT. Full variable domain (missing parts from reference TRBV7-2 and TRBJ2-3): GAGVSQSPSNKVTEKGKDVELRCDPISGHTALYWYRQSLGQGLEFLIYFQGNSAPDKSGLPSDRFSAERTGGSVSTLTIQRTQQEDSAVYLCASSFTSGRGDTQYFGPGTRLTVL.

This rearrangement joins TRBV4-2 to TRBJ1-3; 8 bases align to TRBD1. J was trimmed by 3 bases and V by 0 bases; bases with no gene match: 4. This CDR3 comprises 16 residues. Germline V gene data show CDR1 as LGHNA and CDR2 as YNFKEQ. The CDR3 nucleotides read TGTGCCAGCAGCCAAGATCGGACAGGGAATGGAAACACCATATATTTT. Protein: CASSQDRTGNGNTIYF.

The genes are TRBV5-1 and TRBJ2-2; a weak D match, TRBD2 (5 bases). This CDR3 contains 14 residues. Germline loops: CDR1 SGHRS, CDR2 YFSETQ. V lost 6 bases and J 8 bases, leaving 17 bases between the germline ends. In DNA form, the CDR3 reads TGCGCCAGCAAGGATGGACTCCCGAGGGGGGAGCTGTTTTTT. This translates into CASKDGLPRGELFF.

The chain has TRBV7-8 and TRBJ2-1, with D perhaps assigned TRBD1 or TRBD2 (5 bases each). Germline CDR1 is SGHVS and CDR2 is FQNEAQ. The CDR3 consists of 15 residues. V was cut by 4 bases and J by 6 bases, with 16 bases left in between. The CDR3, as DNA: TGTGCCAGCAGCTCCGGTGGTGCCGGGGCCAATGAGCAGTTCTTC. The encoded protein is CASSSGGAGANEQFF.

This clone appeared once. The CDR3 is CASSPTGGKAYEQYF. DNA of the CDR3: TGCGCCAGCAGCCCGACAGGGGGCAAGGCCTACGAGCAGTACTTC. The chain links TRBV5-1 to TRBJ2-7; 10 bases are shared with TRBD1. The CDR3 loop spans 15 amino acids. Trimming removed 4 bases from V and 2 bases from J; junction bases left unmatched: 6. Germline V gives CDR1 SGHRS, CDR2 YFSETQ.

The J gene is TRBJ2-3, the V gene TRBV30, with 9 bases lining up with TRBD2. J was trimmed by 0 bases and V by 0 bases; bases with no gene match: 7. This CDR3 contains 17 residues. Germline CDR1 reads GTSNPN; CDR2 reads SVGIG (reference sequence). The DNA for the CDR3 is TGTGCCTGGAGTGTAGGGATTACTAGCGGGAGCACAGATACGCAGTATTTT. This encodes CAWSVGITSGSTDTQYF.

This chain uses TRBV7-3 with TRBJ2-6; 7 bases agree with TRBD1. This CDR3 spans 18 amino acids. The germline V gene encodes CDR1 SGHTA and CDR2 FQGTGA. Trimming at V came to 5 bases and at J to 4 bases, leaving 14 bases not matched to a gene. The CDR3 DNA follows: TGTGCCAGCAGCCCCCCCGGGACAGCCTACTCAGGGGCCAACGTCCTGACTTTC. Translation: CASSPPGTAYSGANVLTF.

V is TRBV9 and J is TRBJ1-2; no clear D gene. Looked up from germline, CDR1 is SGDLS and CDR2 is YYNGEE. Trimming removed 4 bases from V and 1 base from J, with 11 bases in between. The CDR3 has 14 amino acids. The CDR3 sequence is CASSRSEVNYGYTF. The CDR3 DNA reads as TGTGCCAGCAGCCGATCGGAGGTTAACTATGGCTACACCTTC.

V is TRBV7-3 and J is TRBJ1-1, with TRBD1 identical over 9 bases. Trimming took 5 bases from V and 5 from J; bases not matched to a gene: 6. The CDR3 length is 14 residues. The germline V gene has CDR1 SGHTA and CDR2 FQGTGA. The CDR3 coding sequence is TGTGCCAGCAGCCTACAGGGGGCTGGGACTGAAGCTTTCTTT. It translates to CASSLQGAGTEAFF.

In its sample, this clone was seen once. The J gene is TRBJ1-6, the V gene TRBV27; TRBD1 matches at 8 bases. The germline V gene has CDR1 MNHEY and CDR2 SMNVEV (reference sequence). The CDR3 is made up of 14 amino acids. After removal of 6 bases from V and 10 bases from J, the junction contained 8 bases not matched to a gene. DNA for the CDR3: TGTGCCAGCAGCCAGACAGGGGACAACTCACCCCTCCACTTT. This sequence encodes CASSQTGDNSPLHF.

The chain uses TRBV7-8 and TRBJ1-5; possible D gene TRBD1, 6 bases. The CDR3 extends over 14 amino acids. The ends were cut back, 7 bases at V and 10 bases at J, with 20 bases in the middle. Germline CDR1 is SGHVS and CDR2 is FQNEAQ. CDR3 residues: CASTLGGGYVPQHF. CDR3 nucleotide sequence: TGTGCCAGCACCCTTGGGGGCGGATACGTCCCCCAGCATTTT.

This clone was detected only once. This chain connects TRBV27 to TRBJ2-1; possible D gene TRBD2, 6 bases. V lost 5 bases and J lost 4, with 18 bases in between. The germline CDR1 and CDR2 sequences are MNHEY and SMNVEV (reference sequence). CDR3 size: 16 residues. The DNA for the CDR3 is TGTGCCAGCAGTCCAGACGCCGGGACTGAGTACAATGAGCAGTTCTTC. Translated, it gives CASSPDAGTEYNEQFF.

V and J are TRBV6-6 and TRBJ2-7, with 11 bases matching TRBD1. From germline, CDR1 is MNHNY and CDR2 SVGAGI (reference sequence). Losses at the gene ends were 5 bases for V and 4 bases for J; bases not matched to a gene: 10. This CDR3 is built from 16 residues. The CDR3 DNA reads TGTGCCAGCAGTAAACGGACAGGGGGCGGATTGTACGAGCAGTACTTC. Translation: CASSKRTGGGLYEQYF.

This clone came up a few times. The chain employs TRBV7-3 and TRBJ1-2; the match to TRBD1 covers 10 bases. Germline V gives CDR1 SGHTA, CDR2 FQGTGA. The CDR3 runs 13 residues. The V segment lost 3 bases and the J segment 6 bases; nucleotides outside the gene matches: 1. CDR3 sequence: CASSFGTGDGYTF. CDR3 nucleotides: TGTGCCAGCAGCTTCGGGACAGGGGATGGCTACACCTTC.

The gene calls are TRBV4-3 and TRBJ2-3; TRBD2 agrees at 11 bases. The length of the CDR3 is 17 residues. Germline trimming cut 4 bases from V and 0 bases from J; bases unmatched to any gene: 6. Germline assignment: CDR1 LGHNA and CDR2 YSLEER. In DNA form, the CDR3 reads TGCGCCAGCAGCCGTAGCGGGAGGGTTCTTAGCACAGATACGCAGTATTTT. It translates to CASSRSGRVLSTDTQYF.

This chain joins TRBV28 and TRBJ1-2, with 9 bases aligning to TRBD1. The length of the CDR3 is 12 residues. CDR1 is MDHEN and CDR2 is SYDVKM in the germline V gene. The trim removed 9 bases at V and 9 bases at J, leaving 8 bases unmatched. This CDR3 reads CASGGQGLSYTF. In DNA, the CDR3 is TGTGCCAGTGGGGGACAGGGTTTGAGCTACACCTTC.

The chain carries TRBV6-1 and TRBJ1-5; TRBD1 aligns across 7 bases. The ends lost 6 bases at V and 6 bases at J; junction bases unmatched: 8. The CDR3 is 14 residues long. Germline lookup yields CDR1 MNHNS and CDR2 SASEGT. For the CDR3, the DNA is TGTGCCAGCAGCGGGCAGGGGGGTTCTCAGCCCCAGCATTTT. Translation: CASSGQGGSQPQHF.

J is TRBJ1-1 and V is TRBV4-1; tentative D call: TRBD1 (5 bases). Trimming left V 0 bases short and J 4 bases short, with 9 bases between. Looked up from germline, CDR1 is MGHRA and CDR2 is YSYEKL. The CDR3 is made up of 14 amino acids. The CDR3 loop is CASSQERGSTEAFF. The CDR3 DNA is TGCGCCAGCAGCCAAGAGAGGGGTTCCACTGAAGCTTTCTTT.

Comments on this clone: The same CDR3 also results from other DNA sequences found in this sample. The CDR3 loop is CASSVSGELFF. DNA for the CDR3: TGTGCCAGCAGCGTATCCGGGGAGCTGTTTTTT. The J gene is TRBJ2-2, the V gene TRBV9; D not certain. CDR3 length: 11 residues. Germline CDR1 reads SGDLS; CDR2 reads YYNGEE. V was cut by 1 base and J by 6 bases, with 1 base left in between.

This clone was counted a single time. The rearrangement links TRBV28 to TRBJ2-5; D might be TRBD2 (5 bases). V lost 6 bases, J lost 4 bases, and 15 bases lay in between. From germline, CDR1 is MDHEN and CDR2 SYDVKM. The CDR3 sequence is 14 residues long. The chain's CDR3 is CASSVSGFGETQYF. DNA of the CDR3: TGTGCCAGCAGCGTCTCGGGGTTCGGAGAGACCCAGTACTTC.

The chain uses TRBV7-9 and TRBJ2-1, with D possibly matching TRBD2 (5 bases). Germline V lookup: CDR1 SEHNR, CDR2 FQNEAQ (reference sequence). The CDR3 is made up of 15 amino acids. V lost 5 bases to trimming and J lost 0 bases, with 11 bases between them. DNA for the CDR3: TGTGCCAGCAGCCGGGGTTCCAGCTCCTACAATGAGCAGTTCTTC. Protein: CASSRGSSSYNEQFF. Together with reference TRBV7-9 and TRBJ2-1, the CDR3 gives the full variable domain: DTGVSQNPRHKITKRGQNVTFRCDPISEHNRLYWYRQTLGQGPEFLTYFQNEAQLEKSRLLSDRFSAERPKGSFSTLEIQRTEQGDSAMYLCASSRGSSSYNEQFFGPGTRLTVL.